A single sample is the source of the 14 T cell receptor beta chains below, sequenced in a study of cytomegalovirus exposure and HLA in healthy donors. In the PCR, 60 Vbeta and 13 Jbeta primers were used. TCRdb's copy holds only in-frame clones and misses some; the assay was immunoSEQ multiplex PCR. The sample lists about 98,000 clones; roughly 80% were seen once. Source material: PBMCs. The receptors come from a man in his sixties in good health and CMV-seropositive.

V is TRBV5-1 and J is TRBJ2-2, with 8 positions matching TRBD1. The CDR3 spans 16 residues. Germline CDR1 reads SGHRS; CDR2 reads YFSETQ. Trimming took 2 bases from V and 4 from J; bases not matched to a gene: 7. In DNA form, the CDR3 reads TGCGCCAGCAGCTTTGGATCTACAGGGGGCACCGGGGAGCTGTTTTTT. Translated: CASSFGSTGGTGELFF. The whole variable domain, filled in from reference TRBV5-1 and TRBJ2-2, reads KAGVTQTPRYLIKTRGQQVTLSCSPISGHRSVSWYQQTPGQGLQFLFEYFSETQRNKGNFPGRFSGRQFSNSRSEMNVSTLELGDSALYLCASSFGSTGGTGELFFGEGSRLTVL.

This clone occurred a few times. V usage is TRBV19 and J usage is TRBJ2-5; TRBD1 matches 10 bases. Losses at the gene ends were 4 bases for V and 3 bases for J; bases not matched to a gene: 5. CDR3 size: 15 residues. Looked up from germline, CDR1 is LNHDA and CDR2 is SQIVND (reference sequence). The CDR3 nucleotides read TGTGCCAGTAGTACGTCCGGGACAGGGGAAGAGACCCAGTACTTC. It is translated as CASSTSGTGEETQYF.

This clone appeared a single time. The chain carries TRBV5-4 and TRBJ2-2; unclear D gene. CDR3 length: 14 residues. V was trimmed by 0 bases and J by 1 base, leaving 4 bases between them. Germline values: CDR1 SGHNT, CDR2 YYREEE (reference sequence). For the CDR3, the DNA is TGTGCCAGCAGCTTGGACGGGAACACCGGGGAGCTGTTTTTT. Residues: CASSLDGNTGELFF.

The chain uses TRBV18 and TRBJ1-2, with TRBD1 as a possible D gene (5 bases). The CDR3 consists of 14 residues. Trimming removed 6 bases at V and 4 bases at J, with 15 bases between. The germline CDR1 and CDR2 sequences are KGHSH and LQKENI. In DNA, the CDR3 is TGTGCCAGCTCCCCAGGGTTTATAGCCTATGGCTACACCTTC. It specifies CASSPGFIAYGYTF.

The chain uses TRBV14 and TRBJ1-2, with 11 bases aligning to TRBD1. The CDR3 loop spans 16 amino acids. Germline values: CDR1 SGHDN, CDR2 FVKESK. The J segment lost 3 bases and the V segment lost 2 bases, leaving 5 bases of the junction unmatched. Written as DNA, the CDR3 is TGTGCCAGCAGCCAAAGGACAGGGGGCGGCTACTATGGCTACACCTTC. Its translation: CASSQRTGGGYYGYTF.

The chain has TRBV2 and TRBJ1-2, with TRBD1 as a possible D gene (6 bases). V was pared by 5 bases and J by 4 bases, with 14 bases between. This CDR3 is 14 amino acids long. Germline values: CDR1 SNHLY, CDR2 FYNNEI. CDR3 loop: CASSSNREIYGYTF. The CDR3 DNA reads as TGTGCCAGCAGTTCTAACAGGGAAATCTATGGCTACACCTTC.

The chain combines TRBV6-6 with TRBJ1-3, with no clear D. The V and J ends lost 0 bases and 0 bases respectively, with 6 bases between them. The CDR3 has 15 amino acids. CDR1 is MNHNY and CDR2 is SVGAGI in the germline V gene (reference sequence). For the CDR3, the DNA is TGTGCCAGCAGTTACTCGGGCAGCTCTGGAAACACCATATATTTT. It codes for CASSYSGSSGNTIYF.

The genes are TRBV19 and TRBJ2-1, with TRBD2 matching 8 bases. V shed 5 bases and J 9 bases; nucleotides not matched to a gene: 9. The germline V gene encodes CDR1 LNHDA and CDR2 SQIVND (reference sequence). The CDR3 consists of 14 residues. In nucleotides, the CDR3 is TGTGCCAGTAGTGTAAGCGGGAGAAGGATTGAGCAGTTCTTC. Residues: CASSVSGRRIEQFF.

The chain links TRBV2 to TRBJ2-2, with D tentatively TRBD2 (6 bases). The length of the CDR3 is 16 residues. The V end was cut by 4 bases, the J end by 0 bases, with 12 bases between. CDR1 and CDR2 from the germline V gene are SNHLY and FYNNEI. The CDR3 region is CASSVTSPSNTGELFF. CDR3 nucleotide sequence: TGTGCCAGCAGTGTAACTAGCCCATCGAACACCGGGGAGCTGTTTTTT.

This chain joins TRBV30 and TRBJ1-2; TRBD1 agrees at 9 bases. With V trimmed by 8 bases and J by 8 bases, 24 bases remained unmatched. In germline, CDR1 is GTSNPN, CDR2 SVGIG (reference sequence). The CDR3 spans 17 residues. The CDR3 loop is CARTGGYRGRRGGGYTF. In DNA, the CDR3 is TGTGCCCGTACCGGCGGGTACAGGGGGCGTAGAGGGGGAGGCTACACCTTC.

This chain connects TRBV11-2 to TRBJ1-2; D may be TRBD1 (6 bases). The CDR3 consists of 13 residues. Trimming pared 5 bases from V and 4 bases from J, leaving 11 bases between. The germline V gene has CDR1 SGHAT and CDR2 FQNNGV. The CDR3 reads CASSLDRTYGYTF. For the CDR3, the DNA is TGTGCCAGCAGCCTTGACAGGACCTATGGCTACACCTTC.

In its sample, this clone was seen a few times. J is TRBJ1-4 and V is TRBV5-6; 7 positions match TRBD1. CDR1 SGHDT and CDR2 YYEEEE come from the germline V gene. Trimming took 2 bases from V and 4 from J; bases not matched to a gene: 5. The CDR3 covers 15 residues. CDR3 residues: CASSLSGQYNEKLFF. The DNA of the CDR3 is TGTGCCAGCAGCTTATCGGGACAGTATAATGAAAAACTGTTTTTT. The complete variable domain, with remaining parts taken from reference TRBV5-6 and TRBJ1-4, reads DAGVTQSPTHLIKTRGQQVTLRCSPKSGHDTVSWYQQALGQGPQFIFQYYEEEERQRGNFPDRFSGHQFPNYSSELNVNALLLGDSALYLCASSLSGQYNEKLFFGSGTQLSVL.

CDR3 nucleotide sequence: TGTGCCAGTAGCCGAATAGGAACCGTGCGGGATACGCAGTATTTT. This translates into CASSRIGTVRDTQYF. V gene TRBV19 combines with J gene TRBJ2-3; no definite D call. Per the germline V gene, CDR1 is LNHDA and CDR2 is SQIVND (reference sequence). V was clipped by 6 bases and J by 6 bases, with 19 bases between them. The CDR3 runs 15 residues.

The CDR3 bases are TGTGCCAGCAGTGATCCTACAGAAGACAATGAGCAGTTCTTC. It specifies CASSDPTEDNEQFF. This chain joins TRBV2 and TRBJ2-1; D remains unclear. Germline V CDR1 and CDR2: SNHLY, FYNNEI. Trimming removed 3 bases from V and 5 bases from J, with 11 bases in between. This CDR3 has 14 residues. Based on the CDR3 plus reference TRBV2 and TRBJ2-1, the full variable domain is EPEVTQTPSHQVTQMGQEVILRCVPISNHLYFYWYRQILGQKVEFLVSFYNNEISEKSEIFDDQFSVERPDGSNFTLKIRSTKLEDSAMYFCASSDPTEDNEQFFGPGTRLTVL.